The T cell receptor beta chain under discussion was sequenced for a study of T cells in Graves' hyperthyroidism and ophthalmopathy. Study results and caveats: Median prediction lead before ophthalmopathy onset was around 7 months with the model. From stable hyperthyroidism, ophthalmopathy was separated by a 13 V-J model. The blood repertoire included most of the expanded thyroid clonotypes above 0.001.

This clonotype was recorded many times. The antigen is unknown. Hyperthyroidism, newly diagnosed and lasting under 2 months, affected patients aged 18 to 65. The CDR3 has 15 residues. CDR1 is LNHNV and CDR2 is YYDKDF in the germline V gene (reference sequence). V lost 3 bases to trimming and J lost 9 bases, with 18 bases between them. The CDR3 regions of TCR beta were amplified from RNA transcripts. RT-PCR in the first round (using the HTBI primer set) targeted the TCR CDR3. TCRdb redid the calling of the multiplex PCR reads with MiXCR, one entry per CDR3 protein. The sample includes a few hundred thousand distinct CDR3 sequences, around 16% of them seen just once.

The specimen was blood. The rearrangement uses TRBV15 and TRBJ2-1, with D uncertain. This clonotype was obtained from a woman in her forties or fifties with Graves' hyperthyroidism. CDR3 amino acids: CATSSGSSGSGEQFF. The CDR3 DNA is TGTGCCACCAGCAGTGGTAGTTCCGGATCGGGTGAGCAGTTCTTC. The full variable domain, completed using reference TRBV15 and TRBJ2-1, is DAMVIQNPRYQVTQFGKPVTLSCSQTLNHNVMYWYQQKSSQAPKLLFHYYDKDFNNEADTPDNFQSRRPNTSFCFLDIRSPGLGDTAMYLCATSSGSSGSGEQFFGPGTRLTVL.